The clone carrying this T cell receptor beta chain was observed a handful of times. Possible read error: a much larger clone is one base away. The record originates from a study of T cells in Graves' hyperthyroidism and ophthalmopathy. The CDR3 is 13 amino acids. The V gene's germline CDR1 is MDHEN and CDR2 SYDVKM. TCR beta CDR3 regions were amplified from RNA. A first-round RT-PCR of the TCR CDR3 used the HTBI primer set. MiXCR was run by TCRdb on the multiplex PCR reads, yielding one entry per CDR3 protein. The sample yields around 520,000 distinct CDR3 sequences, about 15% seen once. Input material: blood. This clonotype originated in a woman in her thirties or forties with Graves' hyperthyroidism. J is TRBJ1-2 and V is TRBV28; D is ambiguous. CDR3 residues: CTSSFGQDYGYTF. The CDR3 DNA follows: TGTACCAGCAGTTTCGGCCAGGACTATGGCTACACCTTC.